This paragraph covers one T cell receptor beta chain sequence. The antigen is undetermined. These data belong to a study of blood T cells in healthy people across ages. Whole-study results and caveats: In older individuals, TCR beta diversity per million T cells was lower, falling roughly linearly with age. Diversity estimates drawn from one million T cells were deemed underestimates.

The CDR3 contains 11 residues. Germline V lookup: CDR1 SNHLY, CDR2 FYNNEI. V was cut by 6 bases and J by 9 bases, with 11 bases left in between. Through a sample-barcoded 5' primer and a J-beta primer mix, a second PCR was run for roughly 7 to 12 cycles. Each CDR3 protein is one row after TCRdb ran MiXCR on the 5' RACE reads. The sample consists of fewer than 2 million distinct CDR3 sequences, about 39% of them appearing once. Sequenced material: blood. The chain joins TRBV2 to TRBJ1-2; no clear D gene. This clonotype was obtained from a human donor in good health. DNA of the CDR3: TGTGCCAGCAGATTAGAAGACAGCTACACCTTC. Translation gives CASRLEDSYTF.